The next 14 T cell receptor beta chains were all read from a single sample in a study of shared clonotypes between healthy human individuals. Here immunoSEQ multiplex PCR was the method, and the copy in TCRdb shows in-frame clones only, minus some. The sample has hundreds of thousands of clones; about 95% are singletons. CD45RO-negative, CCR7-selected cells formed the naive CD8 fraction, which excluded terminally differentiated effector memory CD45RA+ cells. The source material was naive CD8+ T cells sorted from blood. Every receptor here comes from a young woman in good health.

This clone was picked up one time. The genes are TRBV5-1 and TRBJ2-4, with TRBD1 identical over 9 bases. The ends lost 2 bases at V and 0 bases at J; junction bases unmatched: 3. Germline assignment: CDR1 SGHRS and CDR2 YFSETQ. This CDR3 is 16 amino acids long. CDR3 loop: CASSFEDRGAKNIQYF. CDR3 bases: TGCGCCAGCAGCTTCGAGGACAGGGGAGCCAAAAACATTCAGTACTTC.

The rearrangement uses TRBV9 and TRBJ2-7, with D maybe TRBD2 (5 bases). The CDR3 spans 13 residues. The germline CDR1 and CDR2 sequences are SGDLS and YYNGEE. Trimming cost V 2 bases and J 7 bases, with 13 bases left between them. In nucleotides, the CDR3 is TGTGCCAGCAGCGTGAACGGGGTTAAGGAGCAGTACTTC. This codes for CASSVNGVKEQYF.

The V gene is TRBV9, the J gene TRBJ2-3; the match to TRBD2 covers 11 bases. This CDR3 is built from 17 residues. V lost 3 bases to trimming and J lost 3 bases; unmatched junction nucleotides: 9. From germline, CDR1 is SGDLS and CDR2 YYNGEE. DNA of the CDR3: TGTGCCAGCAGCGAGTCACTAGCGGGAGATCTGACAGATACGCAGTATTTT. Translated: CASSESLAGDLTDTQYF.

J is TRBJ2-7 and V is TRBV7-9; a weak D match, TRBD1 (6 bases). This CDR3 spans 13 amino acids. Germline V lookup: CDR1 SEHNR, CDR2 FQNEAQ (reference sequence). Trimming took off 1 base at V and 3 bases at J, with 7 bases between the two ends. DNA of the CDR3: TGTGCCAGCAGCTTAGAGGACAGCTACGAGCAGTACTTC. This gives the protein CASSLEDSYEQYF.

The V and J genes are TRBV27 and TRBJ2-7, with 9 positions matching TRBD1. The CDR3 length is 15 residues. V was clipped by 3 bases and J by 4 bases; unmatched bases: 7. Per germline, CDR1 MNHEY and CDR2 SMNVEV (reference sequence). In DNA form, the CDR3 reads TGTGCCAGCAGTTTCGCCGGGACAGGGAGGTACGAGCAGTACTTC. It codes for CASSFAGTGRYEQYF.

The J gene is TRBJ2-5, the V gene TRBV19; tentatively, D is TRBD1 (5 bases). There are 15 residues in the CDR3. Germline values: CDR1 LNHDA, CDR2 SQIVND (reference sequence). V was trimmed by 3 bases and J by 2 bases, leaving 13 bases between them. CDR3 coding DNA: TGTGCCAGTAGTATCCCAATTAGGGGTCAAGAGACCCAGTACTTC. This gives the protein CASSIPIRGQETQYF.

This chain links TRBV2 with TRBJ1-3; a possible D gene is TRBD1 (5 bases). This CDR3 region has 14 residues. Trimming took 3 bases from V and 9 from J, leaving 15 bases between them. Germline CDR1 is SNHLY and CDR2 is FYNNEI. The CDR3 coding sequence is TGTGCCAGCAGTGATTCATGGGGCATGGGCACCATATATTTT. The encoded protein is CASSDSWGMGTIYF.

This rearrangement joins TRBV27 to TRBJ1-2; 8 bases match TRBD1. Trimming cost V 6 bases and J 4 bases; bases outside gene matches: 16. Germline V gene lookup returns CDR1 MNHEY and CDR2 SMNVEV (reference sequence). The CDR3 contains 17 residues. CDR3 nucleotides: TGTGCCAGCAGAGGGGGCCACGGGACAGGTAGAAGCTATGGCTACACCTTC. Translated, it gives CASRGGHGTGRSYGYTF.

The chain employs TRBV7-6 and TRBJ2-5, with TRBD2 as a possible D gene (5 bases). The DNA end is a closer match to TRBJ2-7, so the J assignment may be wrong. This CDR3 comprises 13 residues. Germline V gene sequence: CDR1 SGHVS, CDR2 FNYEAQ. CDR3 nucleotide sequence: TGTGCCAGCAGCTTAGGCGAGGGTTACGAGCAGTACTTC. Translation: CASSLGEGYEQYF.

The V and J genes are TRBV27 and TRBJ2-7, with 10 bases aligning to TRBD1. This CDR3 is built from 14 residues. V shed 5 bases, J shed 4 bases, and the junction held 5 bases outside the gene matches. Germline CDR1 and CDR2: MNHEY and SMNVEV (reference sequence). The CDR3 nucleotides are TGTGCCAGCAGTCCCCGGACAGGGGGGTACGAGCAGTACTTC. Encoded protein: CASSPRTGGYEQYF.

The V and J genes are TRBV11-2 and TRBJ2-7, with D uncertain. The CDR3 length is 12 residues. V was pared by 0 bases and J by 7 bases, with 7 bases between. Germline values: CDR1 SGHAT, CDR2 FQNNGV. As DNA, the CDR3 is TGTGCCAGCAGCTTAGATCTGGGTGAGCAGTACTTC. Protein: CASSLDLGEQYF. The full variable domain, completed using reference TRBV11-2 and TRBJ2-7, is EAGVAQSPRYKIIEKRQSVAFWCNPISGHATLYWYQQILGQGPKLLIQFQNNGVVDDSQLPKDRFSAERLKGVDSTLKIQPAKLEDSAVYLCASSLDLGEQYFGPGTRLTVT.

The chain uses TRBV7-9 and TRBJ2-3; tentative D call: TRBD1 (6 bases). Germline V CDR1 and CDR2: SEHNR, FQNEAQ (reference sequence). Trimming removed 4 bases at V and 2 bases at J, with 16 bases between. The CDR3 contains 16 residues. This CDR3 is CASSSTGLLITDTQYF. CDR3 nucleotide sequence: TGTGCCAGCAGCTCCACAGGGCTCCTAATCACAGATACGCAGTATTTT.

The chain uses TRBV5-6 and TRBJ2-1, with 7 bases aligning to TRBD2. V gave up 5 bases and J gave up 4 bases; unmatched junction bases: 6. The CDR3 consists of 14 residues. Germline V lookup: CDR1 SGHDT, CDR2 YYEEEE. This CDR3 reads CASRAASGYNEQFF. CDR3 nucleotides: TGTGCCAGCAGAGCGGCTAGCGGTTACAATGAGCAGTTCTTC. Drawing the rest from reference TRBV5-6 and TRBJ2-1, the complete variable domain is DAGVTQSPTHLIKTRGQQVTLRCSPKSGHDTVSWYQQALGQGPQFIFQYYEEEERQRGNFPDRFSGHQFPNYSSELNVNALLLGDSALYLCASRAASGYNEQFFGPGTRLTVL.

V gene TRBV30 combines with J gene TRBJ1-5, with D maybe TRBD1 (5 bases). Trimming left V 0 bases short and J 7 bases short, with 10 bases between. The CDR3 sequence is 13 residues long. Germline V CDR1 and CDR2: GTSNPN, SVGIG (reference sequence). In nucleotides, the CDR3 is TGTGCCTGGAGTGTGGGGGTGGAGCAGCCCCAGCATTTT. Its protein product is CAWSVGVEQPQHF.